The 13 T cell receptor beta chains in this list originate from one sample, sequenced in a study of T cell responses to AZD1222 COVID-19 vaccine. Only in-frame clones appear in the TCRdb table, and some are missing; sequencing was by immunoSEQ multiplex PCR. The data show 150,000 to 200,000 clones, with more than 85% seen just once and roughly 1.7% held by the top ten. Specimen: peripheral blood, collected 28 days after the second AZD1222 dose. The receptors stem from an adult who received the AZD1222 COVID-19 vaccine.

V gene TRBV5-8 combines with J gene TRBJ1-5; D gene ambiguous. Germline CDR1 reads SGHTS; CDR2 reads YDEGEE. The CDR3 consists of 14 residues. V was cut by 1 base and J by 5 bases, with 10 bases left in between. Here the CDR3 reads CASSLLTGDQPQHF. CDR3 sequence (DNA): TGTGCCAGCAGCTTGCTGACGGGCGATCAGCCCCAGCATTTT.

This chain links TRBV6-5 with TRBJ1-6; perhaps TRBD1 as D (5 bases). The CDR3 length is 14 residues. CDR1 is MNHEY, CDR2 SVGAGI, per germline. The V gene lost 5 bases and the J gene lost 4 bases, with 9 bases spanning the gap. The CDR3 is CASSTDRYNSPLHF. CDR3 coding DNA: TGTGCCAGCAGTACTGACAGATATAATTCACCCCTCCACTTT.

V gene TRBV19 combines with J gene TRBJ1-5, with a tentative D call TRBD1 (6 bases). The CDR3 extends over 14 amino acids. Trimming cost V 7 bases and J 7 bases, with 17 bases left between them. Germline V gene sequence: CDR1 LNHDA, CDR2 SQIVND (reference sequence). The CDR3 coding sequence is TGTGCCAGTACCCCCACAGGGTCCAGGCAGCCCCAGCATTTT. It translates to CASTPTGSRQPQHF.

The count of this clone is one. The chain is built from TRBV19 and TRBJ2-7; either TRBD1 or TRBD2 may fit D (5 bases each). This CDR3 comprises 14 residues. Trimming left V 6 bases short and J 0 bases short, with 12 bases between. Per germline, CDR1 LNHDA and CDR2 SQIVND (reference sequence). Here the CDR3 reads CASRLGTASYEQYF. CDR3 DNA sequence: TGTGCCAGTAGACTTGGGACGGCCTCCTACGAGCAGTACTTC.

This clone is termed medium-sized. V usage is TRBV6-2 or TRBV6-3 and J usage is TRBJ1-1, with 9 bases identical to TRBD1. The CDR3 is 18 amino acids. The V segment lost 4 bases and the J segment 0 bases; nucleotides outside the gene matches: 12. Germline loops: CDR1 MNHEY, CDR2 SVGEGT. The CDR3 here is CASSSSLPGQGVNTEAFF. CDR3 in DNA: TGTGCCAGCAGTTCCTCCCTCCCGGGACAGGGAGTGAACACTGAAGCTTTCTTT.

The chain combines TRBV7-2 with TRBJ1-2; tentative D call: TRBD1 (6 bases). Trimming pared 4 bases from V and 2 bases from J, leaving 11 bases between. CDR3 length: 14 amino acids. From germline, CDR1 is SGHTA and CDR2 FQGNSA. This CDR3 reads CASSSQGGNYGYTF. The CDR3 DNA reads as TGTGCCAGCAGCTCACAGGGCGGGAACTATGGCTACACCTTC.

The CDR3 nucleotides read TGTGCCTGGAACGGGGATGGGGGCTACACCTTC. Its translation: CAWNGDGGYTF. The chain joins TRBV30 to TRBJ1-2; D is uncertain. The length of the CDR3 is 11 residues. V was pared by 4 bases and J by 8 bases, with 11 bases between. Looked up from germline, CDR1 is GTSNPN and CDR2 is SVGIG (reference sequence).

This chain uses TRBV21-1 with TRBJ2-2. TRBV21-1 is a pseudogene locus. The CDR3 runs 15 residues. In DNA form, the CDR3 reads TGTGCCAGCAGCAAAGGGTGCAGTGGGGCCGGGGAGCTGTTTTTT. It specifies CASSKGCSGAGELFF.

CDR3: CASSLIGPPNNSPLHF. Written as DNA, the CDR3 is TGTGCCAGCAGCTTAATCGGTCCGCCGAATAATTCACCCCTCCACTTT. This chain uses TRBV5-4 with TRBJ1-6; D gene ambiguous. The length of the CDR3 is 16 residues. Germline CDR1 reads SGHNT; CDR2 reads YYREEE (reference sequence). V lost 2 bases and J lost 5, with 14 bases in between.

The rearrangement joins TRBV5-1 to TRBJ1-1; D remains ambiguous. This CDR3 contains 13 residues. Germline CDR1 is SGHRS and CDR2 is YFSETQ. The ends were cut back, 4 bases at V and 8 bases at J, with 15 bases in the middle. DNA for the CDR3: TGCGCCAGCAGCCCGGTGGACCGGGAAGAAGCTTTCTTT. Amino acids: CASSPVDREEAFF.

The gene calls are TRBV7-3 and TRBJ2-2; D perhaps matches TRBD2 (5 bases). Germline lookup yields CDR1 SGHTA and CDR2 FQGTGA. The CDR3 runs 14 residues. V lost 1 base to trimming and J lost 8 bases, with 11 bases between them. The CDR3 DNA reads as TGTGCCAGCAGCTTAAAAACTGAGGGAGGGGAGCTGTTTTTT. It specifies CASSLKTEGGELFF.

V and J are TRBV30 and TRBJ1-1; D gene ambiguous. V was pared by 3 bases and J by 0 bases, with 14 bases between. Germline CDR1 GTSNPN, CDR2 SVGIG (reference sequence). The CDR3 runs to 15 residues. The CDR3 bases are TGTGCCTGGAGACTGGGCGGGTTCATGAACACTGAAGCTTTCTTT. It yields the protein CAWRLGGFMNTEAFF. The complete variable domain, with remaining parts taken from reference TRBV30 and TRBJ1-1, reads SQTIHQWPATLVQPVGSPLSLECTVEGTSNPNLYWYRQAAGRGLQLLFYSVGIGQISSEVPQNLSASRPQDRQFILSSKKLLLSDSGFYLCAWRLGGFMNTEAFFGQGTRLTVV.

The V and J genes are TRBV19 and TRBJ2-7; D ambiguous. The V end was cut by 1 base, the J end by 3 bases, with 7 bases between. Germline values: CDR1 LNHDA, CDR2 SQIVND (reference sequence). This CDR3 spans 13 amino acids. CDR3 nucleotides: TGTGCCAGTAGTATAGCACAGAACTACGAGCAGTACTTC. Translated: CASSIAQNYEQYF.